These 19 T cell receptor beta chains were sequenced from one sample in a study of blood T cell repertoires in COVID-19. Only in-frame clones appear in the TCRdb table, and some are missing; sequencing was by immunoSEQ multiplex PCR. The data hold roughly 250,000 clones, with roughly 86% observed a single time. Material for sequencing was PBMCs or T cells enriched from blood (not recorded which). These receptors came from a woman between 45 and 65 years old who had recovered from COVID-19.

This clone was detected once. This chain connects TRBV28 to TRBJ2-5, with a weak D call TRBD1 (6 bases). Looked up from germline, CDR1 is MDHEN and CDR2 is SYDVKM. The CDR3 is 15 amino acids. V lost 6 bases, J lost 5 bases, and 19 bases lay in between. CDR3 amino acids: CASSPDPQGGETQYF. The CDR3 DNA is TGTGCCAGCAGCCCGGACCCACAGGGTGGGGAGACCCAGTACTTC.

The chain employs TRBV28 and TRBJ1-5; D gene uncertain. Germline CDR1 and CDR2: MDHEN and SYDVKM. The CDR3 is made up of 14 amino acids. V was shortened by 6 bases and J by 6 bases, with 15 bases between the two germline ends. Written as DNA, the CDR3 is TGTGCCAGCAGCACTAACCGGGAGCGTCAGCCCCAGCATTTT. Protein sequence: CASSTNRERQPQHF.

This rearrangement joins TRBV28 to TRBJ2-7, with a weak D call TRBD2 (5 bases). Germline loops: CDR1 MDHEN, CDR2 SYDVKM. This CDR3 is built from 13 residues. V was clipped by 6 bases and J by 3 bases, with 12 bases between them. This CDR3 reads CASRQAASYEQYF. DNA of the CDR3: TGTGCCAGCAGGCAAGCGGCCAGCTACGAGCAGTACTTC.

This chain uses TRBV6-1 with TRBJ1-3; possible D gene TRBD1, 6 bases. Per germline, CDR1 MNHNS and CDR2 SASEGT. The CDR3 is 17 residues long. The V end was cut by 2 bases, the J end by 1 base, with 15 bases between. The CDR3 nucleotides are TGTGCCAGCAGTGAAATCAGGGGCAGGGTGTCTGGAAACACCATATATTTT. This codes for CASSEIRGRVSGNTIYF.

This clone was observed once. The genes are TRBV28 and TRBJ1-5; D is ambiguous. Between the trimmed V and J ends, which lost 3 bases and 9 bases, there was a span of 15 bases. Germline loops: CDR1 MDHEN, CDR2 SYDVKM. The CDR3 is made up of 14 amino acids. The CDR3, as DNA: TGTGCCAGCAGTTTGGGCCCAGTTGCGGGGCCCCAGCATTTT. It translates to CASSLGPVAGPQHF. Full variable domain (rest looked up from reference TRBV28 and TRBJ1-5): DVKVTQSSRYLVKRTGEKVFLECVQDMDHENMFWYRQDPGLGLRLIYFSYDVKMKEKGDIPEGYSVSREKKERFSLILESASTNQTSMYLCASSLGPVAGPQHFGDGTRLSIL.

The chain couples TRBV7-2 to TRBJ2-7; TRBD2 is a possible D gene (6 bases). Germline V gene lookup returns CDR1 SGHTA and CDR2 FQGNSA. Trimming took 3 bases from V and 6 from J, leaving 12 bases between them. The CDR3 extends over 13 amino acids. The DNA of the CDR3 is TGTGCCAGCAGCTTGGAGGGTTGGGCCGAGCAGTACTTC. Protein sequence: CASSLEGWAEQYF. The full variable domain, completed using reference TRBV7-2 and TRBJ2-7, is GAGVSQSPSNKVTEKGKDVELRCDPISGHTALYWYRQSLGQGLEFLIYFQGNSAPDKSGLPSDRFSAERTGGSVSTLTIQRTQQEDSAVYLCASSLEGWAEQYFGPGTRLTVT.

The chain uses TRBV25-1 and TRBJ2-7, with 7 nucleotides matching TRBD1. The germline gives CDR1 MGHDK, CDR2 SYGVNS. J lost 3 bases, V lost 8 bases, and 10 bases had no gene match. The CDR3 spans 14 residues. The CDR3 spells CASSRGGFHYEQYF. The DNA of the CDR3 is TGTGCCAGCTCGCGAGGGGGCTTCCACTACGAGCAGTACTTC.

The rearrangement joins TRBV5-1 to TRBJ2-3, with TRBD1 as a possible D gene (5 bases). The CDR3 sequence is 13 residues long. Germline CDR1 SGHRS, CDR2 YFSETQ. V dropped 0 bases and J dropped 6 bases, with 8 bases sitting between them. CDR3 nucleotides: TGCGCCAGCAGCTTGGGGCAGGGCGATACGCAGTATTTT. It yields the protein CASSLGQGDTQYF.

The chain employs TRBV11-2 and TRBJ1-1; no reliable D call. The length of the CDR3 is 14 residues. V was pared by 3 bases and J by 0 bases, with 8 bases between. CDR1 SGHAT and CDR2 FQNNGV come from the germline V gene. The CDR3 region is CASSFAAVNTEAFF. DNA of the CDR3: TGTGCCAGCAGCTTTGCTGCAGTGAACACTGAAGCTTTCTTT.

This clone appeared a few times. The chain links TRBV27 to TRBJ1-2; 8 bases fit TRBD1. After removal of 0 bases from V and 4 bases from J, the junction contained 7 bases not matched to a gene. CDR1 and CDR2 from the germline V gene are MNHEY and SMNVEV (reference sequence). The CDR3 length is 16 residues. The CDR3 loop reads CASSLSPRGLSYGYTF. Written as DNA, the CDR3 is TGTGCCAGCAGTTTATCGCCCAGGGGGCTTAGCTATGGCTACACCTTC.

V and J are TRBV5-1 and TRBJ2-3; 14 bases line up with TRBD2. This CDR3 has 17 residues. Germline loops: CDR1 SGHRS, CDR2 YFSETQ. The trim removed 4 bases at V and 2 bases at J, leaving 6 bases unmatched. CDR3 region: CASSGGLAGVLTDTQYF. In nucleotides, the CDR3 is TGCGCCAGCAGCGGGGGACTAGCGGGAGTTCTCACAGATACGCAGTATTTT.

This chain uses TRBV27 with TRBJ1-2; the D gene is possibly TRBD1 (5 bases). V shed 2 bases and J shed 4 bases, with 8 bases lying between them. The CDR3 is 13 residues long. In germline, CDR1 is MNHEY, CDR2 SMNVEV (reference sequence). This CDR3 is CASSLGTGYGYTF. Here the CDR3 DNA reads TGTGCCAGCAGTTTAGGAACAGGCTATGGCTACACCTTC.

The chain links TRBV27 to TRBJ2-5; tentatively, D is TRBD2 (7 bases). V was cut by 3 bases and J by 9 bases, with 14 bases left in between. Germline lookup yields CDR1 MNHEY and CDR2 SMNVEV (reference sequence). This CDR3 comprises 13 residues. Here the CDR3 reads CASSFTGEGAQYF. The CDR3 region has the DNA TGTGCCAGCAGTTTCACCGGGGAGGGGGCCCAGTACTTC.

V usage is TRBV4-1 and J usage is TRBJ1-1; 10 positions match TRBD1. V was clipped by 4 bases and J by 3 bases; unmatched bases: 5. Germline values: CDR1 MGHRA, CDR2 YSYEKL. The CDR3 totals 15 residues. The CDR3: CASSLQGQGYTEAFF. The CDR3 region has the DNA TGCGCCAGCAGCCTCCAGGGACAGGGGTACACTGAAGCTTTCTTT.

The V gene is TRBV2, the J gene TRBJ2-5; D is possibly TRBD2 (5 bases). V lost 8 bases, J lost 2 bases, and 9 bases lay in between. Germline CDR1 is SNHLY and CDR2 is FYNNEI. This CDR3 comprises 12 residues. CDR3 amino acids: CASGRRQETQYF. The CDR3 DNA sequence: TGTGCCAGCGGGAGACGACAAGAGACCCAGTACTTC.

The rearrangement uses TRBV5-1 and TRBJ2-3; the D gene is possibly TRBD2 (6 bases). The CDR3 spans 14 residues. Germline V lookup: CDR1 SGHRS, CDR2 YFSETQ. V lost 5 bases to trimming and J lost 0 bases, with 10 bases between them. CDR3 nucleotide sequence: TGCGCCAGCAGGGCCGGGACTAGCACAGATACGCAGTATTTT. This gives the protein CASRAGTSTDTQYF.

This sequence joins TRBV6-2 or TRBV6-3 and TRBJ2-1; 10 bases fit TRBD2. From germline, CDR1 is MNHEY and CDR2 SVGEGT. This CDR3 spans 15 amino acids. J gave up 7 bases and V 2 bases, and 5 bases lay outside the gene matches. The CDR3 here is CASSYTAGGKNEQFF. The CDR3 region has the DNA TGTGCCAGCAGTTACACAGCGGGAGGGAAGAATGAGCAGTTCTTC.

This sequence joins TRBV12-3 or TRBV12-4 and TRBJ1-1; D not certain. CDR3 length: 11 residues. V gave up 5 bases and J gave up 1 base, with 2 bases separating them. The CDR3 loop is CASSQNTEAFF. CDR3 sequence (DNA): TGTGCCAGCAGTCAGAACACTGAAGCTTTCTTT.

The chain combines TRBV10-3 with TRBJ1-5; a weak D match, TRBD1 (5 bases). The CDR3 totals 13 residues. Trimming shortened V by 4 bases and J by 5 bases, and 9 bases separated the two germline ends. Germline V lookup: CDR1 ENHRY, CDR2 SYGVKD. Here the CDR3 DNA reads TGTGCCATCAGTGCAGGGAATGATCAGCCCCAGCATTTT. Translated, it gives CAISAGNDQPQHF.